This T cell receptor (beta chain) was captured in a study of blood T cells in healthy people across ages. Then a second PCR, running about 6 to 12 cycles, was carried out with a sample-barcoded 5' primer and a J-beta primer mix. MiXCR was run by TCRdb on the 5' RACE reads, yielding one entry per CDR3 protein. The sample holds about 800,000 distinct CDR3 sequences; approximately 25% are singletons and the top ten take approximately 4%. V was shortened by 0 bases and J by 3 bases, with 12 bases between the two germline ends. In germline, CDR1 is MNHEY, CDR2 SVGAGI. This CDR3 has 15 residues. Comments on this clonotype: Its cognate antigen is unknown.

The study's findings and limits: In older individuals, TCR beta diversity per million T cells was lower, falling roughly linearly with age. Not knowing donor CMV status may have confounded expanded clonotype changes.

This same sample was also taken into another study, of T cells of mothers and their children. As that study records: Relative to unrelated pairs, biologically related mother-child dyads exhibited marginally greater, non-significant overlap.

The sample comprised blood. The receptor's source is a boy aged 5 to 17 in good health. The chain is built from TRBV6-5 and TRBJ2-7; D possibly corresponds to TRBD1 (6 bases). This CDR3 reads CASSYSSDRLYEQYF. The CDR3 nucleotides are TGTGCCAGCAGTTACTCGTCCGACAGGCTCTACGAGCAGTACTTC.